These 17 T cell receptor beta chains were all obtained from the same sample, sequenced in a study of human T cells and chemical hapten exposure. TCRdb itself ran the RACE reads through MiXCR, one entry per CDR3 protein. The sample has about 58,000 distinct CDR3 sequences, around 12% seen once. Described time point: patch test 3, about 24 weeks after DPC sensitization. Treatment specified: therapeutic diphenylcyclopropenone sensitization with weekly scalp DPC. Here the sequenced sample was whole blood, taken in connection with sensitization to the hapten diphenylcyclopropenone (DPC). Every receptor here comes from a man aged 25-40 years with alopecia areata. Some clones in this sample may be carry-over from other donors' samples.

This clonotype occurred a few times. V and J are TRBV20-1 and TRBJ1-2; D not resolved. The V gene's germline CDR1 is DFQATT and CDR2 SNEGSKA (reference sequence). V was pared by 1 base and J by 2 bases, with 5 bases between. The CDR3 runs to 12 residues. The CDR3 nucleotides are TGCAGTGCTAGAGTATCAAACTATGGCTACACCTTC. Translation gives CSARVSNYGYTF.

This clonotype has at least ten counts. The chain couples TRBV25-1 to TRBJ1-5; D is ambiguous. Germline V gene lookup returns CDR1 MGHDK and CDR2 SYGVNS. The ends were cut back, 1 base at V and 5 bases at J, with 9 bases in the middle. The CDR3 length is 14 residues. In nucleotides, the CDR3 is TGTGCCAGCAGTGAATCCAGGAACGATCAGCCCCAGCATTTT. Translated: CASSESRNDQPQHF.

This clonotype has ten or more counts. The chain employs TRBV27 and TRBJ1-2; tentative D call: TRBD1 (5 bases). Trimming left V 5 bases short and J 8 bases short, with 15 bases between. Germline CDR1 is MNHEY and CDR2 is SMNVEV (reference sequence). The CDR3 consists of 13 residues. This chain's CDR3 is CASSPGTVSGYTF. The DNA for the CDR3 is TGTGCCAGCAGTCCCGGGACCGTCTCCGGCTACACCTTC.

This clonotype was counted between two and nine times. This sequence joins TRBV9 and TRBJ1-5; D not resolved. Trimming pared 0 bases from V and 4 bases from J, leaving 5 bases between. This CDR3 region has 13 residues. Germline loops: CDR1 SGDLS, CDR2 YYNGEE. The CDR3 DNA sequence: TGTGCCAGCAGCGTAGATCCTAATCAGCCCCAGCATTTT. Protein product: CASSVDPNQPQHF. Complete variable domain (other parts from reference TRBV9 and TRBJ1-5): DSGVTQTPKHLITATGQRVTLRCSPRSGDLSVYWYQQSLDQGLQFLIQYYNGEERAKGNILERFSAQQFPDLHSELNLSSLELGDSALYFCASSVDPNQPQHFGDGTRLSIL.

This clonotype was seen a few times. The genes are TRBV6-2 or TRBV6-3 and TRBJ2-1; 9 positions match TRBD2. The CDR3 covers 16 residues. Trimming at V came to 0 bases and at J to 5 bases, leaving 5 bases not matched to a gene. Germline CDR1 reads MNHEY; CDR2 reads SVGEGT. This CDR3 reads CASSYSAGGLDNEQFF. The CDR3 DNA is TGTGCCAGCAGTTACTCGGCGGGGGGGCTTGACAATGAGCAGTTCTTC.

This clonotype occurred many times. The chain is built from TRBV12-3 or TRBV12-4 and TRBJ2-7, with 7 nucleotides matching TRBD1. The CDR3 covers 14 residues. The V segment lost 3 bases and the J segment 4 bases; nucleotides outside the gene matches: 6. The CDR3 DNA reads TGTGCCAGCAGTTTGCCCCCCAGGGGGTACGAGCAGTACTTC. Protein: CASSLPPRGYEQYF.

This clonotype was seen only once. This chain links TRBV20-1 with TRBJ1-2; 8 bases map to TRBD1. The CDR3 length is 14 residues. Germline CDR1 reads DFQATT; CDR2 reads SNEGSKA (reference sequence). The CDR3 sequence is CRGQRIGQGSGYTF. CDR3 coding DNA: TGCAGGGGCCAAAGAATCGGACAGGGCAGTGGCTACACCTTC.

A few counts support this clonotype. The chain combines TRBV5-4 with TRBJ1-3; D ambiguous. CDR3 size: 15 residues. The V gene lost 4 bases and the J gene lost 0 bases, with 11 bases spanning the gap. The germline V gene has CDR1 SGHNT and CDR2 YYREEE (reference sequence). The CDR3 DNA reads as TGTGCCAGCAGCAACGGTGGGCCCTCTGGAAACACCATATATTTT. Its protein is CASSNGGPSGNTIYF.

In its sample, this clonotype was seen a few times. V and J are TRBV9 and TRBJ2-5; a possible D gene is TRBD2 (6 bases). Per germline, CDR1 SGDLS and CDR2 YYNGEE. The CDR3 is made up of 14 amino acids. V was trimmed by 2 bases and J by 4 bases, leaving 12 bases between them. The CDR3 sequence: CASSVEGNLETQYF. The CDR3 DNA reads TGTGCCAGCAGCGTGGAGGGCAACCTAGAGACCCAGTACTTC.

V is TRBV12-3 or TRBV12-4 and J is TRBJ2-5; no reliable D call. The CDR3 has 12 residues. The germline V and J ends were trimmed by 2 bases and 5 bases, with 6 bases remaining between them. The CDR3 loop reads CASSLLGETQYF. CDR3 DNA sequence: TGTGCCAGCAGTTTATTGGGGGAGACCCAGTACTTC.

This clonotype was counted between two and nine times. The rearrangement uses TRBV11-3 and TRBJ1-1; D might be TRBD1 (6 bases). Trimming stripped 3 bases from V and 0 bases from J, with 11 bases between. Germline CDR1 and CDR2: SGHNT and YENEEA. The CDR3 sequence is 15 residues long. CDR3 in amino acids: CASSLAGDLNTEAFF. CDR3 coding DNA: TGTGCCAGCAGCTTGGCAGGGGACTTGAACACTGAAGCTTTCTTT.

In its sample, this clonotype was seen many times. DNA of the CDR3: TGTGCCAGCAGCCAAGTGTCGGCCCCAGATACGCAGTATTTT. It translates to CASSQVSAPDTQYF. The chain recombines TRBV4-2 with TRBJ2-3; D unclear. Trimming removed 1 base from V and 4 bases from J, with 9 bases in between. The CDR3 has 14 amino acids. The germline V gene has CDR1 LGHNA and CDR2 YNFKEQ.

In its sample, this clonotype was seen many times. The CDR3, as DNA: TGTGCCACCTCCACCGGGGAGCTGTTTTTT. Protein product: CATSTGELFF. The chain is built from TRBV28 and TRBJ2-2, with D unclear. This CDR3 is built from 10 residues. The V and J ends lost 10 bases and 4 bases respectively, with 4 bases between them. CDR1 and CDR2 from the germline V gene are MDHEN and SYDVKM.

This chain links TRBV27 with TRBJ1-2; tentatively, D is TRBD1 (5 bases). CDR3 length equals 13 residues. V lost 0 bases, J lost 6 bases, and 8 bases lay in between. From germline, CDR1 is MNHEY and CDR2 SMNVEV (reference sequence). The CDR3 region is CASSLSRANGYTF. The CDR3 region has the DNA TGTGCCAGCAGTTTATCCAGGGCGAATGGCTACACCTTC.

This clonotype was counted only a few times. The rearrangement links TRBV7-9 to TRBJ1-3, with 9 nucleotides matching TRBD1. Germline CDR1 SEHNR, CDR2 FQNEAQ (reference sequence). V was clipped by 5 bases and J by 6 bases; unmatched bases: 5. The CDR3 is 14 residues long. The CDR3 DNA sequence: TGTGCCAGCAGCCCCCGGACAGGGGAAAACACCATATATTTT. It specifies CASSPRTGENTIYF.

In this sample, this clonotype turned up once. V usage is TRBV10-3 and J usage is TRBJ2-5, with D unresolved. Trimming removed 2 bases at V and 3 bases at J, with 4 bases between. The CDR3 contains 12 residues. In germline, CDR1 is ENHRY, CDR2 SYGVKD. This chain's CDR3 is CAISEAKETQYF. The CDR3 DNA follows: TGTGCCATCAGTGAGGCGAAAGAGACCCAGTACTTC.

The chain links TRBV24-1 to TRBJ2-2, with D perhaps TRBD2 (5 bases). Trimming removed 3 bases from V and 3 bases from J, with 10 bases in between. The CDR3 contains 15 residues. Looked up from germline, CDR1 is KGHDR and CDR2 is SFDVKD. CDR3 DNA sequence: TGTGCCACCAGTGATCCGGGATTATACACCGGGGAGCTGTTTTTT. It yields the protein CATSDPGLYTGELFF.